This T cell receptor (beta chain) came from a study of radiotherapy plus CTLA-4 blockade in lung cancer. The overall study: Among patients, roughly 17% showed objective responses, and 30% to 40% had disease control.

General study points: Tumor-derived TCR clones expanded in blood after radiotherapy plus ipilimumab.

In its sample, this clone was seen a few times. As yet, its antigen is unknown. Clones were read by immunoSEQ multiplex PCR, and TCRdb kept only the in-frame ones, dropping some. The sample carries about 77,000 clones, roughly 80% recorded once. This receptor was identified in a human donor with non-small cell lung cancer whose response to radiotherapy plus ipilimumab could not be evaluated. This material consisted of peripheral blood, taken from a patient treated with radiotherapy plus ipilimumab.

The CDR3 spells CSVDTSGSYNEQFF. The CDR3 DNA reads TGCAGCGTAGATACTAGCGGATCCTACAATGAGCAGTTCTTC. The rearrangement links TRBV29-1 to TRBJ2-1; 8 nucleotides align to TRBD2. V dropped 6 bases and J dropped 1; count of bases not matched to a gene: 5. The CDR3 is 14 amino acids. Germline V lookup: CDR1 SQVTM, CDR2 ANQGSEA.